This T cell receptor beta chain was identified in a study of Graves' ophthalmopathy and Graves' hyperthyroidism (dated by TCRdb to between 2017 and 2018). About the study as a whole: Peripheral blood was collected at initial diagnosis, prior to any treatment. The study used signatures of the TCR beta repertoire to tell Graves' ophthalmopathy apart from Graves' hyperthyroidism and to predict which patients would progress to ophthalmopathy. In total, 135 blood samples were TCR-sequenced: approximately 42 ophthalmopathy, some 75 hyperthyroidism and some 17 hyperthyroidism-to-ophthalmopathy patients. To explore V-J signatures distinguishing ophthalmopathy from hyperthyroidism, a discovery set of about a hundred patients (roughly 42 ophthalmopathy, 55 to 60 stable hyperthyroidism) was enrolled. An independent validation cohort was composed of fewer than 20 hyperthyroidism patients and around 16 patients who later progressed from hyperthyroidism to ophthalmopathy. In about six hyperthyroidism patients, the T-cell repertoires found in thyroid tissue were compared with those found in blood. Once sampling was done, hyperthyroidism patients were given methimazole at a starting dose of 30 mg daily, while ophthalmopathy patients were given high-dose intravenous methylprednisolone. What the work shows at the level of the full study, not this receptor alone: Most of the expanded thyroid clonotypes with a frequency above 0.001 were also detected in blood, and it was suggested that the thyroid immune response may be reflected by blood repertoires. Ophthalmopathy was separated from stable hyperthyroidism by the 13-signature model with about 88% sensitivity and less than 82% specificity in cross-validation and with 80%/75% in the test set. In validation, the model predicted ophthalmopathy progression with 70.59% sensitivity and roughly 72% specificity; some 13 predicted patients were CT-confirmed with GO in a median of 6.5 months. Sample size was not predetermined statistically, and investigators were not blinded to group allocation.

For repertoire sequencing, the TCR beta CDR3 regions were amplified from RNA transcripts. The first round was an RT-PCR using HTBI primers with the Qiagen OneStep RT-PCR kit, and this first round was followed by a second-round multiplex PCR, then size selection and purification. Sequencing of the libraries was carried out on an Illumina HiSeq2000 in paired-end mode with 100 bp reads. Turning to the authors' computational methods: SOAPnuke was used for read processing, and reads with adapters, uncalled bases, a mean Phred below 15, or no exact constant-primer or identifier match were discarded. COPE v1.2.5 was used to merge the high-quality paired reads. Each unique nucleotide sequence was defined as a clonotype, and clonotypes were aligned to IMGT TRB V, D and J references with MiTCR v1.1. The analysis was limited to V-J combinations with a frequency above 0.0001, which together covered 99% to 99.2% of the repertoires. For each V-J combination, a TCR clonal expansion and chaos score was defined as the ratio of F50 clonal expansion to chaos observed in the TCRdist matrix. Features were reduced by Welch's t-statistics and random forest to roughly 14 V-J combinations, which fed a naive Bayes classifier. The Morisita-Horn index was used to measure how similar the thyroid and blood repertoires were. The raw public reads went through TCRdb reprocessing: fastp at Q25, MiXCR clone calling, in-frame beta chains kept. A single entry per CDR3 protein holds the most common genes and DNA from its merged rows. These V and J calls are TCRdb output, not the study's own analysis. The sample profile shows about 700,000 distinct CDR3 sequences; 35% to 50% of them were found once. The ten biggest clones cover under 3.5% of the sample.

Of note for this clonotype: Its binding antigen is unknown. No base-level quality is on record; no much larger clone is a single base apart.

The V and J ends are trimmed by 7 bases and 3 bases, leaving 13 bases between them. The CDR3 spans 12 residues, from the cysteine through the phenylalanine. CDR3 DNA only is kept here, 36 bases in frame from base 1. Based on the germline V gene, the CDR1 and CDR2 sequences are SQVTM and ANQGSEA. Ophthalmopathy patients had moderately to severely active disease, Clinical Activity Score of at least 3, NOSPECS grade of at least 4, and disease duration under 3 months. Patients were excluded if they had other autoimmune diseases, uncontrolled infections, pregnancy or lactation. Diagnosis relied on clinical symptoms, serum thyroxine, TRAb, thyroid ultrasound and orbital computed tomography. Ficoll-Paque density gradient centrifugation was used to isolate PBMCs from under 11 ml of fresh peripheral blood. Total RNA was extracted using Trizol reagent, and RNA quality was checked on an Agilent 2100 Bioanalyzer.

Sample: peripheral blood. The receptor was derived from an adult man with Graves' ophthalmopathy. The chain is encoded by TRBV29-1 joined to TRBJ2-7; no D gene is confidently identified. The CDR3 reads as follows: CSASSENYEQYF. The DNA is as follows: TGCAGCGCCAGCAGTGAAAACTACGAGCAGTACTTC.